The text below deals with one T cell receptor (beta chain). What it recognizes is unknown. This entry is derived from a study of glioma-infiltrating T cells after dendritic cell vaccination. Overall study: Patients received three intradermal dendritic cell vaccine injections at biweekly intervals.

Germline CDR1 and CDR2: MNHNS and SASEGT. The CDR3 extends over 13 amino acids. The V end lost 10 bases, the J end lost 2 bases, and 15 bases lay between the germline ends. As for time point: after dendritic cell vaccination, including at tumor progression/relapse. All glioblastoma patients lacked an isocitrate dehydrogenase mutation. The study, taken as a whole, reports: Patients with more pretreatment TILs had longer time to progression and survival. Higher TCR clonality did not directly relate to longer survival.

TCRdb's copy holds only in-frame clones and misses some; the assay was immunoSEQ multiplex PCR. The sample carries approximately 92,000 clones, less than 90% recorded once. This sequence originates from a human donor with glioblastoma. Source: blood, taken after dendritic cell vaccination. This chain links TRBV6-1 with TRBJ2-7; possibly TRBD1 for D (6 bases). The CDR3 protein is CATIMGATYEQYF. The DNA of the CDR3 is TGTGCCACAATAATGGGGGCGACCTACGAGCAGTACTTC.